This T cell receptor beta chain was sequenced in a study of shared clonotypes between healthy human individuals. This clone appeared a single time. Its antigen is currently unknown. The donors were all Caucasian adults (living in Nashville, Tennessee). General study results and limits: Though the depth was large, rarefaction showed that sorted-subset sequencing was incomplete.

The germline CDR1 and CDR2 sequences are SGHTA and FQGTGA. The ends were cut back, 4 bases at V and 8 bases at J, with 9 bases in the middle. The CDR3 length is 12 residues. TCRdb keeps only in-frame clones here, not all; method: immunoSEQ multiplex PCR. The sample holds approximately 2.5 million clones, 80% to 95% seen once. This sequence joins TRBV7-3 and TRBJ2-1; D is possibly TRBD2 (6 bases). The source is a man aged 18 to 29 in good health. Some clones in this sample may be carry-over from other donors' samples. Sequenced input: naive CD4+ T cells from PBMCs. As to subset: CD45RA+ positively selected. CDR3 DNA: TGTGCCAGCAGCTCGACTAGAGATGAGCAGTTCTTC. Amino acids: CASSSTRDEQFF.